These 31 T cell receptor beta chains originate from one sample sequenced in a study of a mutant IDH1 vaccine in newly diagnosed glioma. This table comes from immunoSEQ multiplex PCR, and its TCRdb copy is limited to in-frame clones, with some not included. The sample yields roughly 40,000 clones, approximately 93% seen once. These receptors' antigens are unknown. Documented time point: week 5, during vaccination. Each dose of the vaccine consisted of 300 ug of mutant IDH1 20-mer peptide, with topical imiquimod. The sample here was PBMCs, taken from a glioma patient whose treatment included an IDH1 peptide vaccine. These receptors all stem from a man over 45 with glioma.

The J gene is TRBJ2-3, the V gene TRBV14; D may be TRBD2 (6 bases). Trimming took 0 bases from V and 2 from J, leaving 24 bases between them. CDR3 length equals 20 residues. Per germline, CDR1 SGHDN and CDR2 FVKESK. CDR3 in amino acids: CASSQEDWWDSYLVTDTQYF. CDR3 nucleotide sequence: TGTGCCAGCAGCCAAGAAGATTGGTGGGACTCTTACCTTGTCACAGATACGCAGTATTTT. The variable domain in full, with the rest retrieved from reference TRBV14 and TRBJ2-3, is EAGVTQFPSHSVIEKGQTVTLRCDPISGHDNLYWYRRVMGKEIKFLLHFVKESKQDESGMPNNRFLAERTGGTYSTLKVQPAELEDSGVYFCASSQEDWWDSYLVTDTQYFGPGTRLTVL.

The chain employs TRBV6-5 and TRBJ2-7; D call uncertain. The V gene lost 0 bases and the J gene lost 3 bases, with 6 bases spanning the gap. Germline V gene sequence: CDR1 MNHEY, CDR2 SVGAGI. The CDR3 runs 13 residues. The CDR3 coding sequence is TGTGCCAGCAGTTACTCGCGCCGCTACGAGCAGTACTTC. Amino acids: CASSYSRRYEQYF.

This chain links TRBV19 with TRBJ2-1; no clear D gene. V was pared by 4 bases and J by 5 bases, with 9 bases between. The germline CDR1 and CDR2 sequences are LNHDA and SQIVND (reference sequence). This CDR3 contains 13 residues. The CDR3, as DNA: TGTGCCAGTAGTACCGTCCCGAACAATGAGCAGTTCTTC. It is translated as CASSTVPNNEQFF.

The chain is built from TRBV2 and TRBJ2-1, with 8 nucleotides matching TRBD2. The CDR3 covers 18 residues. The junction had 15 bases not matched to a gene; V was cut back by 4 bases and J by 4 bases. Germline assignment: CDR1 SNHLY and CDR2 FYNNEI. CDR3 loop: CASSVSPPVGLAYNEQFF. As DNA, the CDR3 is TGTGCCAGCAGTGTCTCGCCACCTGTTGGACTAGCATACAATGAGCAGTTCTTC.

This chain links TRBV28 with TRBJ2-7; TRBD2 might be the D (6 bases). CDR3 length: 15 amino acids. CDR1 is MDHEN and CDR2 is SYDVKM in the germline V gene. V was clipped by 5 bases and J by 4 bases, with 18 bases between them. The CDR3 region has the DNA TGTGCCAGCAGTCCGGTGGGGGGTGTGGTGTACGAGCAGTACTTC. Translated: CASSPVGGVVYEQYF.

V is TRBV10-3 and J is TRBJ2-1; 11 bases are shared with TRBD2. The CDR3 runs 16 residues. The trim removed 9 bases at V and 9 bases at J, leaving 16 bases unmatched. CDR1 is ENHRY and CDR2 is SYGVKD in the germline V gene. CDR3 DNA: TGTGCCATTAGCGCGGTTAGCGGGAGGGCCCTCGCTGAGCAGTTCTTC. It encodes CAISAVSGRALAEQFF.

The CDR3 region has the DNA TGTGCCAGCAGCGGTAGCGGGTTGGCCTACGAGCAGTACTTC. Protein: CASSGSGLAYEQYF. The gene calls are TRBV9 and TRBJ2-7, with 7 nucleotides matching TRBD2. CDR3 length: 14 residues. V was clipped by 3 bases and J by 2 bases; unmatched bases: 5. Germline V gene sequence: CDR1 SGDLS, CDR2 YYNGEE. The full variable domain, in which reference TRBV9 and TRBJ2-7 provide the parts outside the CDR3, is DSGVTQTPKHLITATGQRVTLRCSPRSGDLSVYWYQQSLDQGLQFLIQYYNGEERAKGNILERFSAQQFPDLHSELNLSSLELGDSALYFCASSGSGLAYEQYFGPGTRLTVT.

The J gene is TRBJ1-2, the V gene TRBV28, with D possibly being TRBD1 (5 bases). There are 12 residues in the CDR3. Germline V gives CDR1 MDHEN, CDR2 SYDVKM. Trimming cost V 5 bases and J 4 bases, with 8 bases left between them. Here the CDR3 DNA reads TGTGCCAGCAGTCCGGGACCCTATGGCTACACCTTC. It encodes CASSPGPYGYTF.

There are a few counts of this clone. V and J are TRBV5-6 and TRBJ1-4; no clear D. Per germline, CDR1 SGHDT and CDR2 YYEEEE. This CDR3 has 12 amino acids. The V end was cut by 1 base, the J end by 4 bases, with 2 bases between. CDR3 loop: CASSLSNEKLFF. The CDR3 nucleotides read TGTGCCAGCAGCTTGAGTAATGAAAAACTGTTTTTT. The entire variable domain, with the rest obtained from reference TRBV5-6 and TRBJ1-4, is as follows: DAGVTQSPTHLIKTRGQQVTLRCSPKSGHDTVSWYQQALGQGPQFIFQYYEEEERQRGNFPDRFSGHQFPNYSSELNVNALLLGDSALYLCASSLSNEKLFFGSGTQLSVL.

J is TRBJ2-3 and V is TRBV5-4, with D possibly matching TRBD2 (5 bases). CDR1 SGHNT and CDR2 YYREEE come from the germline V gene (reference sequence). Deletions cut 3 bases from V and 0 bases from J, with 14 bases between. The CDR3 has 16 residues. The CDR3, as DNA: TGTGCCAGCAGCTCAAGTGTAGCGAGAAGCACAGATACGCAGTATTTT. Protein sequence: CASSSSVARSTDTQYF.

The chain is built from TRBV5-6 and TRBJ2-2; 8 bases agree with TRBD1. The CDR3 loop spans 16 amino acids. Germline lookup yields CDR1 SGHDT and CDR2 YYEEEE. Germline trimming cut 4 bases from V and 6 bases from J; bases unmatched to any gene: 11. The CDR3 nucleotides are TGTGCCAGCAGCCTACCCTCGACAGGGGTCGCCGGGGAGCTGTTTTTT. It yields the protein CASSLPSTGVAGELFF.

The rearrangement joins TRBV14 to TRBJ1-2; 8 bases fit TRBD1. Trimming took 0 bases from V and 6 from J; bases not matched to a gene: 6. Germline values: CDR1 SGHDN, CDR2 FVKESK. The length of the CDR3 is 15 residues. The CDR3 protein is CASSQDRDRYNGYTF. The CDR3 DNA reads TGTGCCAGCAGCCAAGATCGGGACAGGTACAATGGCTACACCTTC.

This chain connects TRBV10-2 to TRBJ2-1, with 14 bases lining up with TRBD2. Germline V CDR1 and CDR2: WSHSY, SAAADI. Unmatched junction bases numbered 16, after V lost 7 bases and J lost 8 bases. The CDR3 is made up of 18 amino acids. CDR3 sequence reads: CASTYPSKGTSGSYEQFF. The CDR3 region has the DNA TGCGCCAGCACATATCCCTCCAAGGGGACTAGCGGGAGTTATGAGCAGTTCTTC.

In DNA, the CDR3 is TGCAGCGTAGGAGATTTTAATCAGCCCCAGCATTTT. This translates into CSVGDFNQPQHF. J is TRBJ1-5 and V is TRBV29-1; D not certain. Trimming took 6 bases from V and 4 from J, leaving 10 bases between them. Germline CDR1 is SQVTM and CDR2 is ANQGSEA. There are 12 residues in the CDR3.

This chain joins TRBV7-6 and TRBJ2-1, with TRBD2 as a possible D gene (6 bases). The germline gives CDR1 SGHVS, CDR2 FNYEAQ. Trimming stripped 3 bases from V and 0 bases from J, with 15 bases between. The CDR3 has 17 residues. The DNA for the CDR3 is TGTGCCAGCAGCTTCCGCGGGGAGGCGAGCTCCTACAATGAGCAGTTCTTC. Its translation is CASSFRGEASSYNEQFF.

V usage is TRBV9 and J usage is TRBJ2-2; 7 nucleotides agree with TRBD1. Trimming cost V 4 bases and J 0 bases; bases outside gene matches: 3. Germline-derived CDR1 and CDR2 are SGDLS and YYNGEE. The length of the CDR3 is 15 residues. The CDR3 loop reads CASSRDSPNTGELFF. The CDR3 DNA reads as TGTGCCAGCAGCCGGGACAGTCCGAACACCGGGGAGCTGTTTTTT.

V and J are TRBV6-6 and TRBJ1-1, with D possibly being TRBD1 (6 bases). The CDR3 is made up of 12 amino acids. Germline values: CDR1 MNHNY, CDR2 SVGAGI (reference sequence). Trimming pared 9 bases from V and 5 bases from J, leaving 13 bases between. CDR3 region: CASSTGRTEAFF. CDR3 in DNA: TGTGCCAGTAGTACAGGGAGGACTGAAGCTTTCTTT.

This chain uses TRBV7-8 with TRBJ1-2; D perhaps matches TRBD1 (5 bases). V was shortened by 3 bases and J by 4 bases, with 6 bases between the two germline ends. The CDR3 runs to 12 residues. Germline V gene sequence: CDR1 SGHVS, CDR2 FQNEAQ. In DNA, the CDR3 is TGTGCCAGCAGCTTCGGGGGCTATGGCTACACCTTC. It is translated as CASSFGGYGYTF.

This clone occurred once. V gene TRBV7-2 combines with J gene TRBJ2-3, with TRBD2 identical over 8 bases. Germline-derived CDR1 and CDR2 are SGHTA and FQGNSA. The V gene end was trimmed by 7 bases and the J gene end by 0 bases; junction bases not matched to a gene: 9. The CDR3 covers 16 residues. The CDR3 coding sequence is TGTGCCAGCAAGGCTACGTTAGCGGGGAGCACAGATACGCAGTATTTT. This encodes CASKATLAGSTDTQYF.

The rearrangement uses TRBV19 and TRBJ1-1; TRBD1 matches 7 bases. CDR1 and CDR2 (germline): LNHDA, SQIVND (reference sequence). The CDR3 sequence is 13 residues long. The ends lost 5 bases at V and 3 bases at J; junction bases unmatched: 3. The CDR3 DNA follows: TGTGCCAGTAGTGAACAGGGGTACACTGAAGCTTTCTTT. It encodes CASSEQGYTEAFF.

The genes are TRBV7-8 and TRBJ2-1; D uncertain. CDR3 length: 15 residues. Per germline, CDR1 SGHVS and CDR2 FQNEAQ. Trimming cost V 1 base and J 1 base, with 8 bases left between them. This CDR3 is CASSLVRASYNEQFF. Written as DNA, the CDR3 is TGTGCCAGCAGCTTAGTAAGAGCGTCCTACAATGAGCAGTTCTTC.

The chain couples TRBV6-1 to TRBJ1-5; D is uncertain. Looked up from germline, CDR1 is MNHNS and CDR2 is SASEGT. This CDR3 is built from 15 residues. V was cut by 2 bases and J by 10 bases, with 18 bases left in between. As DNA, the CDR3 is TGTGCCAGCAGTGAAAGTCTCGGCTGGCCGTCTCCCCAGCATTTT. This encodes CASSESLGWPSPQHF.

V usage is TRBV5-1 and J usage is TRBJ2-1; 11 nucleotides agree with TRBD2. Germline loops: CDR1 SGHRS, CDR2 YFSETQ. V shed 0 bases and J 4 bases; nucleotides not matched to a gene: 9. The CDR3 covers 18 residues. The CDR3 DNA is TGCGCCAGCAGCTTGGCGGAACGACTAGCGGGGCGTTACAATGAGCAGTTCTTC. Translation gives CASSLAERLAGRYNEQFF.

CDR3 coding DNA: TGCGCCAGCAGCCAAGATCCGACGGACCCATATGGCTACACCTTC. As protein: CASSQDPTDPYGYTF. The chain has TRBV4-3 and TRBJ1-2, with D unclear. Trimming took 0 bases from V and 5 from J, leaving 13 bases between them. The CDR3 totals 15 residues. Germline V CDR1 and CDR2: LGHNA, YSLEER.

This sequence joins TRBV10-3 and TRBJ1-1; the match to TRBD1 covers 9 bases. Per germline, CDR1 ENHRY and CDR2 SYGVKD. CDR3 length: 17 residues. V shed 5 bases and J 4 bases; nucleotides not matched to a gene: 14. CDR3 DNA sequence: TGTGCCATCAGTCTTTCCGGGACAGGGCTTATGGCCACTGAAGCTTTCTTT. Translation gives CAISLSGTGLMATEAFF.

The V call is TRBV28, the J call TRBJ1-2; D is ambiguous. V was trimmed by 5 bases and J by 8 bases, leaving 9 bases between them. This CDR3 comprises 11 residues. The germline V gene encodes CDR1 MDHEN and CDR2 SYDVKM. The CDR3 region has the DNA TGTGCCAGCAGTAAAAACGGAGGCTACACCTTC. Residues: CASSKNGGYTF.

The CDR3 reads CASSLFGSSYEQYF. Written as DNA, the CDR3 is TGTGCCAGCAGCTTATTCGGGAGCTCCTACGAGCAGTACTTC. The chain carries TRBV5-4 and TRBJ2-7; a possible D gene is TRBD2 (6 bases). Germline V CDR1 and CDR2: SGHNT, YYREEE (reference sequence). This CDR3 comprises 14 residues. Trimming removed 2 bases from V and 0 bases from J, with 9 bases in between.

The CDR3: CASTINEQVQNTDTQYF. The CDR3 coding sequence is TGTGCCAGCACAATAAACGAACAGGTTCAAAACACAGATACGCAGTATTTT. This chain uses TRBV2 with TRBJ2-3; perhaps TRBD1 as D (5 bases). V lost 7 bases and J lost 2, with 22 bases in between. The CDR3 length is 17 residues. Germline-derived CDR1 and CDR2 are SNHLY and FYNNEI.

The chain recombines TRBV4-3 with TRBJ1-3; D is unclear. Germline V gene data show CDR1 as LGHNA and CDR2 as YSLEER. The ends were cut back, 0 bases at V and 0 bases at J, with 6 bases in the middle. The CDR3 runs to 15 residues. The DNA of the CDR3 is TGCGCCAGCAGCCAAGAAGGCTCCTCTGGAAACACCATATATTTT. Encoded protein: CASSQEGSSGNTIYF.

The chain employs TRBV18 and TRBJ1-1; D is unresolved. Germline V gene data show CDR1 as KGHSH and CDR2 as LQKENI. The CDR3 is 14 residues long. The germline V and J ends were trimmed by 2 bases and 2 bases, with 9 bases remaining between them. The CDR3 DNA reads TGTGCCAGCTCACCATCGGGAACCAACACTGAAGCTTTCTTT. As protein: CASSPSGTNTEAFF. Combining the CDR3 with reference TRBV18 and TRBJ1-1 gives the whole variable domain NAGVMQNPRHLVRRRGQEARLRCSPMKGHSHVYWYRQLPEEGLKFMVYLQKENIIDESGMPKERFSAEFPKEGPSILRIQQVVRGDSAAYFCASSPSGTNTEAFFGQGTRLTVV.

The chain combines TRBV27 with TRBJ1-2, with 9 nucleotides matching TRBD1. CDR1 and CDR2 from the germline V gene are MNHEY and SMNVEV (reference sequence). This CDR3 has 14 residues. The trim removed 5 bases at V and 8 bases at J, leaving 9 bases unmatched. The CDR3 DNA follows: TGTGCCAGCAGTACCCGGGACAGGGTAAGCGGCTACACCTTC. Its translation is CASSTRDRVSGYTF.